These 30 T cell receptor beta chains originate from one sample sequenced in a study of glioma-infiltrating T cells. The iRepertoire nested amplicon-rescue multiplex PCR amplified TCR alpha and beta CDR3s from RNA. TCRdb reprocessed the multiplex PCR reads via MiXCR and lists one record per CDR3 protein. The sample has under 200,000 distinct CDR3 sequences, about 46% seen once. Source material: glioma tissue, nonneoplastic brain tissue, or PBMCs (not recorded which). The receptors stem from a human donor with low-grade glioma or glioblastoma, undergoing nonglioma brain surgery, or in good health (not recorded which).

Of note for this clonotype: At one end, the junction sequence differs from germline, possibly due to a read error. The V call is TRBV27, the J call TRBJ2-7, with unresolved D. The CDR3 has 13 residues. Germline CDR1 MNHEY, CDR2 SMNVEV (reference sequence). This CDR3 reads CASRLAASYKQYF. The CDR3 nucleotides read TGTGCCAGCCGGCTGGCGGCCTCCTACAAGCAGTACTTC.

This clonotype has just a few counts. V and J are TRBV19 and TRBJ1-2, with D tentatively TRBD1 (6 bases). The CDR3 has 15 amino acids. The V gene lost 2 bases and the J gene lost 4 bases, with 14 bases spanning the gap. Per the germline V gene, CDR1 is LNHDA and CDR2 is SQIVND (reference sequence). This CDR3 is CASSIRLDSSYGYTF. Written as DNA, the CDR3 is TGTGCCAGTAGTATACGATTGGACAGCAGCTATGGCTACACCTTC.

A note on this clonotype: A much larger clone differs from this one at a single base, so this may be a read error. The chain is built from TRBV28 and TRBJ2-1; possible D gene TRBD2, 5 bases. The germline V and J ends were trimmed by 7 bases and 0 bases, with 19 bases remaining between them. The CDR3 has 17 amino acids. Germline V lookup: CDR1 MDHEN, CDR2 SYDVKM. The CDR3 spells CASITRLTGSSYNEQFF. CDR3 nucleotide sequence: TGTGCCAGCATCACCCGACTAACGGGAAGCTCCTACAATGAGCAGTTCTTC.

This clonotype was observed at least ten times. V and J are TRBV7-2 and TRBJ1-5; the match to TRBD1 covers 9 bases. Per the germline V gene, CDR1 is SGHTA and CDR2 is FQGNSA. The CDR3 runs 15 residues. The trim removed 2 bases at V and 5 bases at J, leaving 4 bases unmatched. The CDR3 nucleotides read TGTGCCAGCAGCTTATGGGGGACAGGGCATCAGCCCCAGCATTTT. Translation: CASSLWGTGHQPQHF.

This CDR3 is CASSNVAGPDLGEQFF. In DNA, the CDR3 is TGCGCCAGCAGTAACGTAGCGGGGCCGGATTTAGGGGAGCAGTTCTTC. The V call is TRBV5-1, the J call TRBJ2-1, with 8 bases matching TRBD2. Germline V gene lookup returns CDR1 SGHRS and CDR2 YFSETQ. The J segment lost 10 bases and the V segment lost 5 bases, leaving 17 bases of the junction unmatched. The length of the CDR3 is 16 residues.

This clonotype has at least ten counts. The rearrangement joins TRBV28 to TRBJ1-2, with 7 bases identical to TRBD1. The germline gives CDR1 MDHEN, CDR2 SYDVKM. The V and J ends lost 6 bases and 2 bases, in that order; junction bases with no gene match: 0. The CDR3 is made up of 12 amino acids. CDR3: CASRQGNYGYTF. CDR3 bases: TGTGCCAGCAGACAGGGGAACTATGGCTACACCTTC.

Notes on this clonotype: Possible read error: a much larger clone is one base away. The rearrangement joins TRBV7-2 to TRBJ2-3, with D possibly matching TRBD2 (6 bases). The germline V and J ends were trimmed by 4 bases and 2 bases, with 13 bases remaining between them. The CDR3 extends over 15 amino acids. Germline CDR1 and CDR2: SGHTA and FQGNSA. CDR3 DNA: TGTGCCAGCAGCTACGCCCGGACTACCACAGATACGCAGTATTTT. This encodes CASSYARTTTDTQYF.

This clonotype has just one count. Just one base apart from a much larger clone, this may be a read error. This chain links TRBV28 with TRBJ2-3, with a weak D call TRBD2 (6 bases). CDR3 size: 13 residues. Germline assignment: CDR1 MDHEN and CDR2 SYDVKM. The CDR3 loop is CASSSWEADKQYF. DNA of the CDR3: TGTGCCAGCAGCTCCTGGGAGGCAGATAAGCAGTATTTT.

This clonotype was counted many times. The rearrangement uses TRBV12-3 or TRBV12-4 and TRBJ2-3; D gene unclear. This CDR3 comprises 14 residues. V was trimmed by 1 base and J by 2 bases, leaving 7 bases between them. The CDR3 loop is CASSLVRSTDTQYF. The CDR3 DNA sequence: TGTGCCAGCAGTTTAGTCAGATCCACAGATACGCAGTATTTT.

This clonotype was observed at least ten times. The rearrangement links TRBV20-1 to TRBJ2-7, with unresolved D. The germline CDR1 and CDR2 sequences are DFQATT and SNEGSKA (reference sequence). With 3 bases removed from V and 1 base from J, the gap between germline ends came to 10 bases. The CDR3 length is 13 residues. CDR3 nucleotides: TGCAGTGCTAGGAAATGGCCTTCCTACGAGCAGTACTTC. Translation: CSARKWPSYEQYF.

Of note for this clonotype: Possible read error: a much larger clone is one base away. J is TRBJ2-1 and V is TRBV15; tentatively, D is TRBD2 (5 bases). Germline lookup yields CDR1 LNHNV and CDR2 YYDKDF (reference sequence). V was clipped by 7 bases and J by 0 bases, with 16 bases between them. The CDR3 has 16 residues. The CDR3 sequence is CATKRTGLRSYNEQFF. In nucleotides, the CDR3 is TGTGCCACCAAAAGAACTGGACTTCGCTCCTACAATGAGCAGTTCTTC.

This clonotype was observed many times. The rearrangement uses TRBV7-9 and TRBJ2-5; unclear D gene. This CDR3 is built from 14 residues. Germline CDR1 reads SEHNR; CDR2 reads FQNEAQ (reference sequence). Trimming removed 4 bases from V and 0 bases from J, with 9 bases in between. For the CDR3, the DNA is TGTGCCAGCAGCTCATCCATGTACCAAGAGACCCAGTACTTC. It specifies CASSSSMYQETQYF.

Comment on this clonotype: A read error may be the cause here, since a much bigger clone is one base away. The CDR3 nucleotides are TGCAGTGCTAGGGATAGACCCTACGAGCAGTTCTTC. It specifies CSARDRPYEQFF. This sequence joins TRBV20-1 and TRBJ2-1; D not certain. Deletions cut 3 bases from V and 10 bases from J, with 13 bases between. This CDR3 region has 12 residues. Germline assignment: CDR1 DFQATT and CDR2 SNEGSKA (reference sequence).

The chain is built from TRBV10-3 and TRBJ1-2, with a weak D call TRBD1 (6 bases). In germline, CDR1 is ENHRY, CDR2 SYGVKD. Trimming took 5 bases from V and 9 from J, leaving 28 bases between them. The CDR3 is 17 residues long. CDR3 nucleotides: TGTGCCATCAGTTGGACAAGTGGGAGGGGGGGGCTTGGCTGCTACACCTTC. Translating it yields CAISWTSGRGGLGCYTF.

Ten or more counts support this clonotype. The chain couples TRBV24-1 to TRBJ2-1, with no clear D. Germline V lookup: CDR1 KGHDR, CDR2 SFDVKD. Trimming removed 2 bases from V and 7 bases from J, with 8 bases in between. This CDR3 has 13 amino acids. CDR3 protein: CATSDSPLNEQFF. The DNA for the CDR3 is TGTGCCACCAGTGATTCCCCCCTAAATGAGCAGTTCTTC.

The sample holds a few counts of this clonotype. This rearrangement joins TRBV4-2 to TRBJ2-1; 11 nucleotides match TRBD2. This CDR3 has 17 residues. Germline V gene sequence: CDR1 LGHNA, CDR2 YNFKEQ. V was clipped by 3 bases and J by 5 bases; unmatched bases: 9. The CDR3 loop reads CASSQDSTSGKNNEQFF. CDR3 bases: TGTGCCAGCAGCCAGGACTCGACTAGCGGGAAAAACAATGAGCAGTTCTTC.

In regard to this clonotype: This may stem from a read error, because a much larger clone lies one nucleotide away. This chain links TRBV20-1 with TRBJ2-5, with TRBD2 as a possible D gene (6 bases). Germline CDR1 DFQATT, CDR2 SNEGSKA (reference sequence). This CDR3 region has 14 residues. V gave up 7 bases and J gave up 5 bases, with 20 bases separating them. The DNA for the CDR3 is TGCAGTGAGAATCGACTAGGGACGCAGGAGACCCAGTACTTC. The encoded protein is CSENRLGTQETQYF.

This clonotype occurred a few times. The V call is TRBV19, the J call TRBJ1-2; 9 bases agree with TRBD1. V shed 5 bases and J 4 bases; nucleotides not matched to a gene: 5. The V gene's germline CDR1 is LNHDA and CDR2 SQIVND (reference sequence). The CDR3 is made up of 14 amino acids. The CDR3 protein is CASSPGDRVYGYTF. DNA of the CDR3: TGTGCCAGTAGTCCCGGGGACAGGGTCTATGGCTACACCTTC.

The gene calls are TRBV5-6 and TRBJ2-3, with 7 bases identical to TRBD2. The CDR3 is 14 residues long. J was trimmed by 1 base and V by 7 bases; bases with no gene match: 6. Germline CDR1 reads SGHDT; CDR2 reads YYEEEE. CDR3 nucleotide sequence: TGTGCCAGCCACCGACTAGCAGGCACAGATACGCAGTATTTT. It translates to CASHRLAGTDTQYF.

This clonotype was picked up one time. The chain has TRBV6-1 and TRBJ2-5; D is unclear. The CDR3 sequence is 11 residues long. V dropped 7 bases and J dropped 8 bases, with 11 bases sitting between them. From germline, CDR1 is MNHNS and CDR2 SASEGT. The CDR3 protein is CASTDIDTQYF. In DNA, the CDR3 is TGTGCCAGCACAGATATAGATACCCAGTACTTC.

Comments on this clonotype: Possible read error: a much larger clone is one base away. In nucleotides, the CDR3 is TGTGCCAGCAGCATAGACCCCAGCAATGAGCAGTTCTTC. Residues: CASSIDPSNEQFF. The chain employs TRBV9 and TRBJ2-1; D is undetermined. There are 13 residues in the CDR3. V lost 4 bases and J 6 bases, leaving 11 bases between the germline ends. The V gene's germline CDR1 is SGDLS and CDR2 YYNGEE.

This clonotype is medium-sized by share. The chain uses TRBV7-8 and TRBJ2-3; perhaps TRBD2 as D (6 bases). CDR3 length: 16 amino acids. Germline V lookup: CDR1 SGHVS, CDR2 FQNEAQ. Trimming took 1 base from V and 2 from J, leaving 13 bases between them. CDR3 in amino acids: CASSLDSGVFTDTQYF. The CDR3 DNA is TGTGCCAGCAGCTTAGATTCGGGAGTCTTCACAGATACGCAGTATTTT.

V is TRBV3-1 and J is TRBJ2-7; maybe TRBD2 (5 bases). Germline CDR1 LGHDT, CDR2 YNNKEL (reference sequence). V lost 1 base and J 6 bases, leaving 13 bases between the germline ends. The length of the CDR3 is 14 residues. CDR3 DNA: TGTGCCAGCAGCCAAGCAAGAGGGAGTGGCGAGCAGTACTTC. The encoded protein is CASSQARGSGEQYF.

The rearrangement links TRBV2 to TRBJ2-1; 7 bases are shared with TRBD2. J was trimmed by 5 bases and V by 0 bases; bases with no gene match: 13. The length of the CDR3 is 18 residues. The germline gives CDR1 SNHLY, CDR2 FYNNEI. This chain's CDR3 is CASSEAVLGTTLNNEQFF. The CDR3 DNA reads as TGTGCCAGCAGTGAAGCGGTATTAGGGACTACCTTGAACAATGAGCAGTTCTTC.

This clonotype was detected once. Compared with germline, one end of the junction differs, possibly owing to a read error. V usage is TRBV20-1 and J usage is TRBJ2-1; no reliable D call. The CDR3 contains 12 residues. Germline CDR1 DFQATT, CDR2 SNEGSKA (reference sequence). The CDR3 sequence is CSPRVWRDEQFF. Here the CDR3 DNA reads TGCAGTCCTAGAGTATGGAGAGATGAGCAGTTCTTC.

The chain recombines TRBV3-1 with TRBJ2-6, with D unclear. This CDR3 is 14 amino acids long. Trimming cost V 4 bases and J 7 bases, with 11 bases left between them. From germline, CDR1 is LGHDT and CDR2 YNNKEL (reference sequence). The DNA for the CDR3 is TGTGCCAGCAGCCCCAATGCGGAAGCCAACGTCCTGACTTTC. The encoded protein is CASSPNAEANVLTF. Using reference TRBV3-1 and TRBJ2-6 for the parts outside the CDR3, the full variable domain is DTAVSQTPKYLVTQMGNDKSIKCEQNLGHDTMYWYKQDSKKFLKIMFSYNNKELIINETVPNRFSPKSPDKAHLNLHINSLELGDSAVYFCASSPNAEANVLTFGAGSRLTVL.

This clonotype was picked up many times. J is TRBJ1-2 and V is TRBV20-1; D possibly corresponds to TRBD1 (6 bases). There are 12 residues in the CDR3. V shed 0 bases and J shed 8 bases, with 10 bases lying between them. Germline values: CDR1 DFQATT, CDR2 SNEGSKA (reference sequence). This CDR3 reads CSARETDRGYTF. Here the CDR3 DNA reads TGCAGTGCTAGAGAGACGGACAGAGGCTACACCTTC.

Concerning this clonotype: A junction end diverges from the germline sequence, so it may reflect a read error. This chain connects TRBV7-2 to TRBJ1-1, with D possibly TRBD1 on 5 matching bases. This CDR3 comprises 15 residues. Germline lookup yields CDR1 SGHTA and CDR2 FQGNSA. For the CDR3, the DNA is TGTGCCAGCATCTTAACGCAGGGCGTGAACACTGAAGCTTTCTTT. Translating it yields CASILTQGVNTEAFF.

The genes are TRBV12-3 or TRBV12-4 and TRBJ1-5; D perhaps matches TRBD1 (5 bases). The germline V and J ends were trimmed by 7 bases and 0 bases, with 13 bases remaining between them. This CDR3 contains 15 residues. The CDR3, as DNA: TGTGCCAGCACCCCCGGGGGGAGTAGCAATCAGCCCCAGCATTTT. It yields the protein CASTPGGSSNQPQHF.

This clonotype has a count of ten or more. This chain joins TRBV29-1 and TRBJ2-3; 13 bases align to TRBD2. The CDR3 spans 13 residues. The V and J ends lost 6 bases and 4 bases, in that order; junction bases with no gene match: 1. Germline V gene data show CDR1 as SQVTM and CDR2 as ANQGSEA. Here the CDR3 reads CSVGLAGSDTQYF. CDR3 nucleotides: TGCAGCGTGGGACTAGCGGGATCAGATACGCAGTATTTT.